The 16 T cell receptor beta chains reported below all come from one sample, sequenced in a study of sequential checkpoint blockade in melanoma. The treatment is: randomized to nivolumab then ipilimumab (arm A) or the reverse (arm B). The repertoire was sequenced with immunoSEQ multiplex PCR; TCRdb's copy has only in-frame clones and lacks some. The table lists 35,000 to 50,000 clones, about nine tenths of them singletons. The source was CD8+ T cells sorted from blood (inferred from file names), collected from a patient given nivolumab and ipilimumab in sequence. Receptors were obtained from a human donor with melanoma.

V is TRBV11-3 and J is TRBJ2-1, with D perhaps TRBD2 (6 bases). The V gene lost 5 bases and the J gene lost 7 bases, with 9 bases spanning the gap. The germline V gene encodes CDR1 SGHNT and CDR2 YENEEA. This CDR3 has 12 residues. The CDR3 loop is CASSQTSNEQFF. The CDR3 DNA reads as TGTGCCAGCAGCCAGACTAGTAATGAGCAGTTCTTC.

This clone was seen once. The genes are TRBV9 and TRBJ1-1; D is perhaps TRBD1 (6 bases). V lost 0 bases and J 4 bases, leaving 13 bases between the germline ends. The CDR3 loop spans 15 amino acids. Germline V lookup: CDR1 SGDLS, CDR2 YYNGEE. CDR3 residues: CASSVVVGGGTEAFF. The DNA for the CDR3 is TGTGCCAGCAGCGTAGTGGTAGGGGGGGGCACTGAAGCTTTCTTT.

This chain joins TRBV6-1 and TRBJ1-1; TRBD1 agrees at 7 bases. The germline gives CDR1 MNHNS, CDR2 SASEGT. After removal of 6 bases from V and 5 bases from J, the junction contained 3 bases not matched to a gene. The CDR3 is 12 amino acids. CDR3 region: CASRPQGTEAFF. As DNA, the CDR3 is TGTGCCAGCAGACCACAGGGGACTGAAGCTTTCTTT.

This sequence joins TRBV7-9 and TRBJ1-3; D might be TRBD1 (6 bases). V was shortened by 1 base and J by 2 bases, with 12 bases between the two germline ends. Germline-derived CDR1 and CDR2 are SEHNR and FQNEAQ (reference sequence). This CDR3 is built from 16 residues. The CDR3 here is CASSLVGAFPGNTIYF. As DNA, the CDR3 is TGTGCCAGCAGCTTAGTGGGGGCATTCCCTGGAAACACCATATATTTT.

The chain carries TRBV6-1 and TRBJ2-7; 10 positions match TRBD1. Germline CDR1 and CDR2: MNHNS and SASEGT. CDR3 length: 12 amino acids. Trimming removed 6 bases from V and 7 bases from J; junction bases left unmatched: 3. CDR3 in DNA: TGTGCCAGCAGGGGACAGGGGAAAGAGCAGTACGTC. This codes for CASRGQGKEQYV.

The chain is built from TRBV9 and TRBJ2-3; 7 bases are a match to TRBD2. This CDR3 has 17 residues. The V gene end was trimmed by 0 bases and the J gene end by 2 bases; junction bases not matched to a gene: 9. Per the germline V gene, CDR1 is SGDLS and CDR2 is YYNGEE. CDR3 amino acids: CASSVVDGGSSTDTQYF. The DNA for the CDR3 is TGTGCCAGCAGCGTAGTCGACGGCGGGAGTTCCACAGATACGCAGTATTTT.

The rearrangement links TRBV19 to TRBJ2-4; 9 bases align to TRBD1. Germline V gene data show CDR1 as LNHDA and CDR2 as SQIVND (reference sequence). V lost 7 bases to trimming and J lost 8 bases; unmatched junction nucleotides: 15. The CDR3 consists of 16 residues. CDR3 bases: TGTGCCAGTACCTCAAACATCCGGGACAGGGAATACATTCAGTACTTC. It is translated as CASTSNIRDREYIQYF.

This chain joins TRBV19 and TRBJ1-1, with TRBD1 identical over 8 bases. Germline CDR1 LNHDA, CDR2 SQIVND (reference sequence). V shed 3 bases, J shed 6 bases, and the junction held 6 bases outside the gene matches. This CDR3 comprises 14 residues. The CDR3 DNA sequence: TGTGCCAGTAGTATGGGACAGGCCGCCCCTGAAGCTTTCTTT. Translation: CASSMGQAAPEAFF.

This clone appeared once. V is TRBV4-3 and J is TRBJ2-1; D call uncertain. Germline V lookup: CDR1 LGHNA, CDR2 YSLEER. V lost 0 bases, J lost 5 bases, and 8 bases lay in between. This CDR3 is built from 14 residues. The CDR3 protein is CASSQDDNDNEQFF. The CDR3 coding sequence is TGCGCCAGCAGCCAAGACGACAACGACAATGAGCAGTTCTTC.

This clone was found once. The chain carries TRBV6-1 and TRBJ1-2; D is uncertain. CDR3 length: 14 amino acids. The V gene lost 1 base and the J gene lost 4 bases, with 10 bases spanning the gap. Looked up from germline, CDR1 is MNHNS and CDR2 is SASEGT. CDR3 nucleotides: TGTGCCAGCAGTGAAGTTCGTCACTCCTATGGCTACACCTTC. This gives the protein CASSEVRHSYGYTF.

V and J are TRBV7-8 and TRBJ2-7; a possible D gene is TRBD1 (6 bases). The germline V gene encodes CDR1 SGHVS and CDR2 FQNEAQ. Trimming stripped 3 bases from V and 7 bases from J, with 22 bases between. CDR3 size: 16 residues. CDR3 DNA sequence: TGTGCCAGCAGCTTGGGGGCCGCACCCGGAGTGGGGGAGCAGTACTTC. This codes for CASSLGAAPGVGEQYF.

The J gene is TRBJ2-1, the V gene TRBV29-1; D call uncertain. Germline loops: CDR1 SQVTM, CDR2 ANQGSEA. The CDR3 length is 11 residues. With 4 bases removed from V and 4 bases from J, the gap between germline ends came to 5 bases. CDR3 amino acids: CSVVQYNEQFF. CDR3 coding DNA: TGCAGCGTTGTACAGTACAATGAGCAGTTCTTC.

This chain uses TRBV13 with TRBJ2-7; D might be TRBD1 (5 bases). The CDR3 runs to 15 residues. The V gene lost 2 bases and the J gene lost 5 bases, with 16 bases spanning the gap. Germline V gene data show CDR1 as PRHDT and CDR2 as FYEKMQ (reference sequence). The DNA of the CDR3 is TGTGCCAGCAGCTTAAAAGGCAGGGCATTCGACGAGCAGTACGTC. Protein: CASSLKGRAFDEQYV.

The chain uses TRBV5-8 and TRBJ2-7; TRBD2 matches 8 bases. Trimming at V came to 6 bases and at J to 0 bases, leaving 8 bases not matched to a gene. Looked up from germline, CDR1 is SGHTS and CDR2 is YDEGEE. The length of the CDR3 is 15 residues. In nucleotides, the CDR3 is TGTGCCAGCACCCTCGGGGGGGCAATCTCCTACGAGCAGTACGTC. This gives the protein CASTLGGAISYEQYV.

The chain has TRBV10-3 and TRBJ1-5; no clear D. V shed 4 bases and J shed 4 bases, with 8 bases lying between them. The CDR3 consists of 13 residues. The germline V gene encodes CDR1 ENHRY and CDR2 SYGVKD. The CDR3 DNA reads TGTGCCATCAGTGGAATCGGTAATCAGCCCCAGCATTTT. It encodes CAISGIGNQPQHF.

V gene TRBV6-5 combines with J gene TRBJ1-1; D perhaps matches TRBD1 (6 bases). Deletions cut 6 bases from V and 1 base from J, with 15 bases between. Germline assignment: CDR1 MNHEY and CDR2 SVGAGI. This CDR3 contains 15 residues. The CDR3 DNA follows: TGTGCCAGCAGCCTTAACCCGGGACAGAACACTGAAGCTTTCTTT. This translates into CASSLNPGQNTEAFF.